A single sample is the source of the 28 T cell receptor beta chains below, sequenced in a study of Ad26.COV2.S vaccination and SARS-CoV-2 variants. Treatment reported: over 15 received Ad26.COV2.S at low or high dose, single or two shots; about 5 received placebo; per-sample allocation not given. Specimen acquisition occurred on day 63 following the initial vaccine or placebo injection. Libraries were prepared by immunoSEQ multiplex PCR; TCRdb keeps only in-frame clonotypes and omits some of them. Of 250,000 to 300,000 clones in the sample, around 87% are singletons; the top ten hold over 2.5%. The sample was peripheral blood, taken in a trial of Ad26.COV2.S vaccine versus placebo. The origin of the receptors is a person between 18 and 59 years old who received the Ad26.COV2.S COVID-19 vaccine or a placebo.

The chain carries TRBV7-2 and TRBJ2-1; D remains unclear. From germline, CDR1 is SGHTA and CDR2 FQGNSA. The CDR3 totals 15 residues. V was trimmed by 2 bases and J by 3 bases, leaving 11 bases between them. CDR3 sequence: CASSLRRGNYNEQFF. CDR3 coding DNA: TGTGCCAGCAGCTTACGGAGAGGAAACTACAATGAGCAGTTCTTC.

The chain couples TRBV7-9 to TRBJ2-2; a possible D gene is TRBD1 (5 bases). V lost 4 bases and J lost 8, with 17 bases in between. This CDR3 has 15 amino acids. Per germline, CDR1 SEHNR and CDR2 FQNEAQ (reference sequence). In DNA, the CDR3 is TGTGCCAGCAGCTCCCTCCAGACAGTTTTGGGGGAGCTGTTTTTT. Its translation is CASSSLQTVLGELFF.

The rearrangement joins TRBV5-3 to TRBJ1-4, with 8 bases aligning to TRBD1. TRBV5-3 is designated an ORF whose function remains uncertain. The CDR3 has 19 amino acids. V dropped 5 bases and J dropped 0; count of bases not matched to a gene: 15. The chain's CDR3 is CARRAAGGGLRATNEKLFF. The CDR3 DNA is TGTGCCAGAAGAGCCGCAGGGGGCGGTTTAAGAGCAACTAATGAAAAACTGTTTTTT.

Worth noting for this clone: An end of the junction does not agree with germline; a read error may underlie this. The chain carries TRBV11-2 and TRBJ2-7; possibly TRBD1 for D (5 bases). Germline V lookup: CDR1 SGHAT, CDR2 FQNNGV. The CDR3 contains 14 residues. In DNA form, the CDR3 reads TGTGCCAGCAGCTTAGACACAGGTTCCTTCGAGCAGTACTTC. Protein sequence: CASSLDTGSFEQYF. The variable domain in full, completed from reference TRBV11-2 and TRBJ2-7, reads EAGVAQSPRYKIIEKRQSVAFWCNPISGHATLYWYQQILGQGPKLLIQFQNNGVVDDSQLPKDRFSAERLKGVDSTLKIQPAKLEDSAVYLCASSLDTGSFEQYFGPGTRLTVT.

This clone occurred a few times. CDR3 sequence (DNA): TGTGCCAGCAGTGTTGAGGCCCTAGCGGAAGAGACCCAGTACTTC. Protein: CASSVEALAEETQYF. V and J are TRBV2 and TRBJ2-5; 7 nucleotides agree with TRBD2. V was pared by 4 bases and J by 3 bases, with 8 bases of the junction left unmatched. This CDR3 is 15 amino acids long. From germline, CDR1 is SNHLY and CDR2 FYNNEI.

The sample holds one count of this clone. V gene TRBV29-1 combines with J gene TRBJ2-1; D is possibly TRBD2 (6 bases). The germline V gene encodes CDR1 SQVTM and CDR2 ANQGSEA. The ends were cut back, 8 bases at V and 4 bases at J, with 15 bases in the middle. This CDR3 spans 13 amino acids. CDR3 protein: CSFGLTLYNEQFF. The CDR3 region has the DNA TGCAGCTTTGGACTAACCCTTTACAATGAGCAGTTCTTC.

The rearrangement links TRBV3-1 (or the pseudogene TRBV3-2) to TRBJ2-7; 7 nucleotides align to TRBD2. The V gene end was trimmed by 3 bases and the J gene end by 3 bases; junction bases not matched to a gene: 8. Germline V gene data show CDR1 as LGHDT and CDR2 as YNNKEL (reference sequence). The CDR3 length is 15 residues. CDR3 sequence (DNA): TGTGCCAGCAGCCAGGCTACTAGCGCTGGCTACGAGCAGTACTTC. This gives the protein CASSQATSAGYEQYF.

Note on this clone: This sample also contains other DNA sequences that code for the same CDR3. V is TRBV3-1 (or the pseudogene TRBV3-2) and J is TRBJ2-7; tentative D call: TRBD2 (6 bases). The CDR3 contains 14 residues. CDR1 and CDR2 from the germline V gene are LGHDT and YNNKEL (reference sequence). The V and J ends lost 4 bases and 3 bases respectively, with 13 bases between them. CDR3 nucleotide sequence: TGTGCCAGCAGCCGCGGGACTGGGGGCTACGAGCAGTACTTC. As protein: CASSRGTGGYEQYF.

The J gene is TRBJ2-2, the V gene TRBV27; 10 bases match TRBD2. Losses at the gene ends were 5 bases for V and 5 bases for J; bases not matched to a gene: 11. Germline-derived CDR1 and CDR2 are MNHEY and SMNVEV (reference sequence). CDR3 length: 17 amino acids. The CDR3 DNA sequence: TGTGCCAGCAGTCCCTGGCTAGCGGGGGCCCGGACCGGGGAGCTGTTTTTT. Protein product: CASSPWLAGARTGELFF.

Here the CDR3 reads CASSLQPSGTEAFF. DNA of the CDR3: TGTGCCAGCAGCTTACAACCTTCAGGGACTGAAGCTTTCTTT. This rearrangement joins TRBV7-3 to TRBJ1-1; D may be TRBD1 (5 bases). V was trimmed by 2 bases and J by 5 bases, leaving 12 bases between them. Germline CDR1 and CDR2: SGHTA and FQGTGA. CDR3 size: 14 residues.

This clone was recorded only once. CDR3 DNA sequence: TGTGCCAGCAGCGGAGATCAGGGACCCAATAATTCACCCCTCCACTTT. It specifies CASSGDQGPNNSPLHF. V usage is TRBV9 and J usage is TRBJ1-6; possible D gene TRBD1, 5 bases. The germline V and J ends were trimmed by 3 bases and 5 bases, with 15 bases remaining between them. This CDR3 has 16 residues. Germline V lookup: CDR1 SGDLS, CDR2 YYNGEE.

V usage is TRBV19 and J usage is TRBJ1-5; D gene unclear. The V end was cut by 5 bases, the J end by 3 bases, with 8 bases between. This CDR3 contains 13 residues. Germline V gives CDR1 LNHDA, CDR2 SQIVND (reference sequence). CDR3 in amino acids: CASSLQINQPQHF. CDR3 DNA sequence: TGTGCCAGTAGTCTCCAGATCAATCAGCCCCAGCATTTT.

V usage is TRBV5-1 and J usage is TRBJ2-5; 7 bases are shared with TRBD2. The CDR3 loop spans 15 amino acids. Looked up from germline, CDR1 is SGHRS and CDR2 is YFSETQ. The junction had 7 bases not matched to a gene; V was cut back by 4 bases and J by 1 base. The CDR3 bases are TGCGCCAGCAGCCCCTTCCCTAGCGGCCAAGAGACCCAGTACTTC. Translated, it gives CASSPFPSGQETQYF. Filled out from reference TRBV5-1 and TRBJ2-5, the complete variable domain reads KAGVTQTPRYLIKTRGQQVTLSCSPISGHRSVSWYQQTPGQGLQFLFEYFSETQRNKGNFPGRFSGRQFSNSRSEMNVSTLELGDSALYLCASSPFPSGQETQYFGPGTRLLVL.

V gene TRBV5-8 combines with J gene TRBJ1-4; 10 nucleotides agree with TRBD1. The ends lost 4 bases at V and 5 bases at J; junction bases unmatched: 5. Germline V gene data show CDR1 as SGHTS and CDR2 as YDEGEE. CDR3 length: 15 amino acids. CDR3 sequence reads: CASSPTGQGNEKLFF. As DNA, the CDR3 is TGTGCCAGCAGCCCCACGGGACAGGGGAATGAAAAACTGTTTTTT.

The J gene is TRBJ1-1, the V gene TRBV20-1, with D possibly TRBD1 on 6 matching bases. With 6 bases removed from V and 6 bases from J, the gap between germline ends came to 11 bases. In germline, CDR1 is DFQATT, CDR2 SNEGSKA (reference sequence). The CDR3 extends over 11 amino acids. The CDR3 protein is CSARDTAEAFF. As DNA, the CDR3 is TGCAGTGCAAGGGACACCGCTGAAGCTTTCTTT.

This clone was recorded once. The chain is built from TRBV5-8 and TRBJ2-5, with 14 bases identical to TRBD2. This CDR3 has 17 amino acids. The germline gives CDR1 SGHTS, CDR2 YDEGEE. The J segment lost 0 bases and the V segment lost 0 bases, leaving 1 base of the junction unmatched. The CDR3 loop reads CASSLGLAGGHQETQYF. The DNA of the CDR3 is TGTGCCAGCAGCTTGGGACTAGCGGGGGGGCACCAAGAGACCCAGTACTTC.

J is TRBJ1-2 and V is TRBV5-1, with 8 bases aligning to TRBD1. There are 14 residues in the CDR3. Losses at the gene ends were 4 bases for V and 7 bases for J; bases not matched to a gene: 9. Germline values: CDR1 SGHRS, CDR2 YFSETQ. CDR3 region: CASSRPDRAAGYTF. The CDR3 bases are TGCGCCAGCAGCCGTCCGGACAGGGCGGCTGGCTACACCTTC. The full variable domain, its missing parts supplied by reference TRBV5-1 and TRBJ1-2, is KAGVTQTPRYLIKTRGQQVTLSCSPISGHRSVSWYQQTPGQGLQFLFEYFSETQRNKGNFPGRFSGRQFSNSRSEMNVSTLELGDSALYLCASSRPDRAAGYTFGSGTRLTVV.

The chain combines TRBV21-1 with TRBJ2-7; the table calls TRBD1, which could not be checked here. TRBV21-1 is a known pseudogene. The CDR3 is 14 residues long. CDR3 sequence (DNA): TGTGCCAGCAGGACGACAGGGAAGTACTACGAGCAGTACTTC. It encodes CASRTTGKYYEQYF.

The genes are TRBV19 and TRBJ1-5; D is unclear. The CDR3 sequence is 13 residues long. Trimming removed 4 bases from V and 3 bases from J, with 7 bases in between. CDR1 is LNHDA, CDR2 SQIVND, per germline (reference sequence). The CDR3: CASSKALNQPQHF. CDR3 DNA: TGTGCCAGTAGTAAAGCACTCAATCAGCCCCAGCATTTT.

The gene calls are TRBV30 and TRBJ1-2; a weak D match, TRBD1 (5 bases). There are 15 residues in the CDR3. Trimming removed 5 bases from V and 8 bases from J, with 24 bases in between. CDR1 and CDR2 (germline): GTSNPN, SVGIG (reference sequence). The CDR3 DNA sequence: TGTGCCTGGGGCGACGGGACGTTCTACCTCGGGGGCTACACCTTC. Protein: CAWGDGTFYLGGYTF.

The chain uses TRBV7-9 and TRBJ1-1, with no clear D. The CDR3 consists of 13 residues. V shed 2 bases and J shed 4 bases, with 8 bases lying between them. Germline values: CDR1 SEHNR, CDR2 FQNEAQ (reference sequence). The CDR3 loop is CASSLIEGTEAFF. The CDR3 nucleotides read TGTGCCAGCAGCTTAATAGAGGGCACTGAAGCTTTCTTT.

This sequence joins TRBV10-3 and TRBJ2-6; D may be TRBD1 (6 bases). This CDR3 is 17 amino acids long. V lost 0 bases, J lost 12 bases, and 21 bases lay in between. In germline, CDR1 is ENHRY, CDR2 SYGVKD. The CDR3 is CAISESLPGQEGSVLTF. The CDR3 bases are TGTGCCATCAGTGAGTCCTTACCGGGACAAGAGGGCAGCGTCCTGACTTTC.

About this clone: Other DNA sequences in the sample encode the same CDR3. The chain links TRBV18 to TRBJ2-1; no clear D gene. The CDR3 runs 11 residues. V lost 2 bases and J lost 7, with 3 bases in between. Germline-derived CDR1 and CDR2 are KGHSH and LQKENI. CDR3 coding DNA: TGTGCCAGCTCACCAATTAATGAGCAGTTCTTC. Protein: CASSPINEQFF.

As to this clone: Different DNA sequences within this sample yield the same CDR3. The rearrangement joins TRBV12-3 or TRBV12-4 to TRBJ1-1; 8 nucleotides agree with TRBD1. V shed 6 bases and J 7 bases; nucleotides not matched to a gene: 4. CDR3 length: 12 residues. CDR3 sequence reads: CASSRGQGEAFF. CDR3 DNA sequence: TGTGCCAGCAGCCGTGGACAGGGTGAAGCTTTCTTT.

The V and J genes are TRBV25-1 and TRBJ1-3; D is uncertain. Germline CDR1 and CDR2: MGHDK and SYGVNS. This CDR3 contains 17 residues. Trimming cost V 1 base and J 0 bases, with 13 bases left between them. CDR3 amino acids: CASSELSVGSSGNTIYF. DNA of the CDR3: TGTGCCAGCAGTGAATTGAGTGTCGGCAGCTCTGGAAACACCATATATTTT. The full variable domain, completed using reference TRBV25-1 and TRBJ1-3, is EADIYQTPRYLVIGTGKKITLECSQTMGHDKMYWYQQDPGMELHLIHYSYGVNSTEKGDLSSESTVSRIRTEHFPLTLESARPSHTSQYLCASSELSVGSSGNTIYFGEGSWLTVV.

This clone has a single count. This rearrangement joins TRBV7-2 to TRBJ2-1; D assignment may be TRBD1 or TRBD2 (5 bases each). V was trimmed by 5 bases and J by 10 bases, leaving 21 bases between them. This CDR3 region has 15 residues. The germline V gene encodes CDR1 SGHTA and CDR2 FQGNSA. DNA of the CDR3: TGTGCCAGCAGCCGCCCCCCGGGGCCGACCTCGGAGCAGTTCTTC. It translates to CASSRPPGPTSEQFF.

This chain links TRBV7-2 with TRBJ1-2; the match to TRBD1 covers 7 bases. V shed 5 bases, J shed 13 bases, and the junction held 7 bases outside the gene matches. The CDR3 spans 11 residues. Looked up from germline, CDR1 is SGHTA and CDR2 is FQGNSA. The DNA of the CDR3 is TGTGCCAGCAGCCTTGGACAGGACATCACCTTC. Translated: CASSLGQDITF.

The J gene is TRBJ1-2, the V gene TRBV5-4, with 8 nucleotides matching TRBD1. Per the germline V gene, CDR1 is SGHNT and CDR2 is YYREEE (reference sequence). This CDR3 is 14 amino acids long. The V segment lost 2 bases and the J segment 3 bases; nucleotides outside the gene matches: 3. This CDR3 reads CASSLNRGYYGYTF. The CDR3, as DNA: TGTGCCAGCAGCTTAAACAGGGGGTACTATGGCTACACCTTC.